This TCR beta chain originates from a study of cytomegalovirus exposure and HLA in healthy donors. About this clone itself: Its antigen is unidentified.

Whole-study findings and limits: Researchers had no immune exposure information except CMV serostatus available. A classifier reportedly called cytomegalovirus status with high sensitivity and specificity.

The CDR3 has 16 amino acids. The ends were cut back, 1 base at V and 2 bases at J, with 11 bases in the middle. Germline CDR1 is MGHRA and CDR2 is YSYEKL. Primers for the PCR totalled 60 Vbeta and 13 Jbeta. This table comes from immunoSEQ multiplex PCR, and its TCRdb copy is limited to in-frame clones, with some not included. The data show around 180,000 clones, 84% seen once. The rearrangement joins TRBV4-1 to TRBJ2-2; D not resolved. The TCR sequence derives from a girl aged 5-17 years in good health and CMV-seropositive. The sample consisted of PBMCs. As DNA, the CDR3 is TGCGCCAGCAGCCAAGTGGCAGGATTCAACACCGGGGAGCTGTTTTTT. This encodes CASSQVAGFNTGELFF.